The text below deals with one T cell receptor beta chain. The sample comes from a study of CD8 T cells in Susac syndrome. Negative isolation yielded CD4+ and CD8+ T cells, and FACS enriched TEMRA cells. V trimming: 4 bases; J trimming: 4 bases; junction bases outside the gene matches: 10. The CDR3 runs to 16 residues. Germline V gene lookup returns CDR1 SGHRS and CDR2 YFSETQ. RNA totalling about 0.5 to 1 ug underwent reverse transcription with random hexamers. TCRdb reanalysed the immunoSEQ multiplex PCR reads using MiXCR and keeps one entry per CDR3 protein. The data show about 180,000 distinct CDR3 sequences, around 94% seen once.

The sample was CD4+ T cells from PBMCs. The rearrangement links TRBV5-1 to TRBJ2-1; 8 bases agree with TRBD2. This clonotype was obtained from a human donor with Susac syndrome. CDR3 sequence reads: CASSGGASGPYNEQFF. CDR3 DNA: TGCGCCAGCAGCGGGGGGGCTAGCGGGCCGTACAATGAGCAGTTCTTC.